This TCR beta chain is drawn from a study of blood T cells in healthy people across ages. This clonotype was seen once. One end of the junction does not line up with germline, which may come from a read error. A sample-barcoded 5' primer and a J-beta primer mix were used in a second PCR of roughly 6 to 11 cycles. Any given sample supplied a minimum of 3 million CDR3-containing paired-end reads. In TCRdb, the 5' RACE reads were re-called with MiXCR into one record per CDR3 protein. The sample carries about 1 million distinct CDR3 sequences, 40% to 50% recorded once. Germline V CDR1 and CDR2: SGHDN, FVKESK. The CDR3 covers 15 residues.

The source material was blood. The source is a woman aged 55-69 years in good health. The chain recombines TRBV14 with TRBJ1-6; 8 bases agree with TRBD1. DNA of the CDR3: TGTGCCAGCAGCCAAGTCAGGGGGCTTAATTCACGCCTCCACTTT. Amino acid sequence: CASSQVRGLNSRLHF.